This T cell receptor beta chain was recovered during a study of blood T cell repertoires in COVID-19. CDR1 LGHDT and CDR2 YNNKEL come from the germline V gene (reference sequence). This CDR3 spans 16 amino acids. Trimming removed 4 bases from V and 4 bases from J; junction bases left unmatched: 6. Libraries were prepared by immunoSEQ multiplex PCR; TCRdb keeps only in-frame clonotypes and omits some of them. The sample has 540,000 or so clones; less than 90% are singletons. Seattle cases were enrolled at active infection and followed longitudinally. The receptor comes from a woman between 50 and 59 years old with COVID-19, enrolled during active disease. The source material was peripheral blood. The rearrangement links TRBV3-1 (or the pseudogene TRBV3-2) to TRBJ2-3, with 12 bases aligning to TRBD2. CDR3 nucleotide sequence: TGTGCCAGCAGCCTCCGACTAGCGGGGGAGGCAGATACGCAGTATTTT. It specifies CASSLRLAGEADTQYF.